These 10 T cell receptor beta chains share one sample of origin, sequenced in a study of blood T cell repertoires in COVID-19. Assay: immunoSEQ multiplex PCR; the TCRdb copy retains only in-frame clones and omits some. The sample lists just under 350,000 clones; about 86% were seen once. The source material was peripheral blood. Every receptor here comes from a man between 25 and 39 years old with active or convalescent COVID-19.

The chain joins TRBV9 to TRBJ1-3; a possible D gene is TRBD1 (6 bases). This CDR3 has 17 residues. V was trimmed by 4 bases and J by 2 bases, leaving 19 bases between them. Germline V gives CDR1 SGDLS, CDR2 YYNGEE. CDR3 in amino acids: CASSLGGRGGTGNTIYF. For the CDR3, the DNA is TGTGCCAGCAGCCTCGGTGGGAGGGGGGGCACTGGAAACACCATATATTTT.

The genes are TRBV24-1 and TRBJ2-1; 11 bases line up with TRBD2. V trimming: 4 bases; J trimming: 1 base; junction bases outside the gene matches: 2. There are 16 residues in the CDR3. Per germline, CDR1 KGHDR and CDR2 SFDVKD. The CDR3 reads CATSDPSGRSYNEQFF. CDR3 coding DNA: TGTGCCACCAGTGACCCTAGCGGGAGGTCCTACAATGAGCAGTTCTTC.

The rearrangement uses TRBV29-1 and TRBJ2-2; 9 bases line up with TRBD2. Losses at the gene ends were 7 bases for V and 4 bases for J; bases not matched to a gene: 13. CDR1 SQVTM and CDR2 ANQGSEA come from the germline V gene. This CDR3 contains 16 residues. The CDR3 spells CSASPTSGSSTGELFF. The DNA of the CDR3 is TGCAGCGCCTCTCCAACTAGCGGGTCGTCCACCGGGGAGCTGTTTTTT.

The CDR3 loop reads CASSFRLDIYNEQFF. CDR3 nucleotide sequence: TGTGCCAGCAGCTTCCGACTAGATATTTACAATGAGCAGTTCTTC. J is TRBJ2-1 and V is TRBV7-8; tentatively, D is TRBD2 (6 bases). Trimming shortened V by 3 bases and J by 4 bases, and 13 bases separated the two germline ends. The CDR3 is 15 residues long. In germline, CDR1 is SGHVS, CDR2 FQNEAQ.

The V and J genes are TRBV19 and TRBJ1-5, with 7 bases aligning to TRBD1. Unmatched junction bases numbered 6, after V lost 3 bases and J lost 1 base. CDR1 and CDR2 (germline): LNHDA, SQIVND (reference sequence). The CDR3 runs to 16 residues. CDR3 protein: CASSIYWDSSNQPQHF. The CDR3 bases are TGTGCCAGTAGTATTTATTGGGACAGCAGCAATCAGCCCCAGCATTTT.

This chain joins TRBV11-3 and TRBJ1-1, with 8 bases identical to TRBD1. The CDR3 has 15 residues. Trimming at V came to 4 bases and at J to 5 bases, leaving 9 bases not matched to a gene. Germline V gives CDR1 SGHNT, CDR2 YENEEA. The CDR3 protein is CASSSVVRGQTEAFF. The CDR3 coding sequence is TGTGCCAGCAGCTCCGTTGTCAGGGGGCAGACTGAAGCTTTCTTT.

V and J are TRBV3-1 (or the pseudogene TRBV3-2) and TRBJ1-2, with a possible D match to TRBD1 (6 bases). Trimming cost V 1 base and J 8 bases, with 11 bases left between them. The length of the CDR3 is 13 residues. CDR1 and CDR2 from the germline V gene are LGHDT and YNNKEL (reference sequence). The CDR3 reads CASSQGTASGYTF. CDR3 in DNA: TGTGCCAGCAGCCAAGGGACAGCGAGCGGCTACACCTTC.

This rearrangement joins TRBV9 to TRBJ2-1, with 14 bases that match TRBD2. The CDR3 totals 18 residues. The V gene's germline CDR1 is SGDLS and CDR2 YYNGEE. J was trimmed by 8 bases and V by 0 bases; bases with no gene match: 10. The CDR3 DNA reads TGTGCCAGCAGCGTAGAGCAGGGACTAGCGGGAGTTGGAGATGAGCAGTTCTTC. It is translated as CASSVEQGLAGVGDEQFF.

This chain connects TRBV9 to TRBJ1-4; 7 nucleotides align to TRBD1. This CDR3 has 17 residues. CDR1 and CDR2 (germline): SGDLS, YYNGEE. Trimming removed 3 bases from V and 5 bases from J; junction bases left unmatched: 13. CDR3 sequence (DNA): TGTGCCAGCAGCGCTACGGGGGTAGACAGGGAGAATGAAAAACTGTTTTTT. Its translation is CASSATGVDRENEKLFF.

The chain links TRBV29-1 to TRBJ2-1; D is perhaps TRBD1 (6 bases). CDR1 is SQVTM and CDR2 is ANQGSEA in the germline V gene. The V end lost 5 bases, the J end lost 6 bases, and 11 bases lay between the germline ends. The CDR3 extends over 12 amino acids. CDR3 protein: CSVWTDLNEQFF. CDR3 coding DNA: TGCAGCGTTTGGACAGACCTCAATGAGCAGTTCTTC.